Listed below are T cell receptor beta chains from one sample, sequenced in a study of blood T cell repertoires in COVID-19. Only in-frame clones appear in the TCRdb table, and some are missing; sequencing was by immunoSEQ multiplex PCR. The sample has around 52,000 clones, about 85% seen once. Sequencing was carried out using peripheral blood. The receptors derive from a woman of 80 years or more with COVID-19, enrolled during active disease. CDR3s include the opening cysteine and the closing phenylalanine or tryptophan. Each record gives: D gene, V gene, clone size, J gene, CDR3 DNA, CDR3 protein. The D gene is left open where the match is weak. A row's size may be missing; if present it is once, few, many or a size class.

NA	TRBV7-2	NA	TRBJ1-3	TGTGCCAGCAGCCTCACAGGATTCTCTGGAAACACCATATATTTT	CASSLTGFSGNTIYF
NA	TRBV6-1	NA	TRBJ2-5	TGTGCCAGCAGTGAAGTGGCTGGGGCAGGGGAGACCCAGTACTTC	CASSEVAGAGETQYF
TRBD2	TRBV6-1	NA	TRBJ2-1	TGTGCCAGCAGTGAAGCGAGTAGCGGGGGGGCTCTGTTCTTC	CASSEASSGGALFF
NA	TRBV5-1	NA	TRBJ1-2	TGCGCCAGCAGCTTGGGCACCAGTAGGACAGCCGATAACTATGGCTACACCTTC	CASSLGTSRTADNYGYTF
TRBD1	TRBV30	NA	TRBJ1-1	TGTGCCTGGAGGACCCCAGGGGGCACTGAAGCTTTCTTT	CAWRTPGGTEAFF
TRBD2	TRBV5-8	once	TRBJ2-5	TGTGCCAGCAGCAGATACCTGCTAGCGGGGGGAGAGACCCAGTACTTC	CASSRYLLAGGETQYF
TRBD1	TRBV15	NA	TRBJ1-3	TGTGCCACCAGCAGCCCGGGACAGCCTGGAAACACCATATATTTT	CATSSPGQPGNTIYF
TRBD2	TRBV7-9	NA	TRBJ2-5	TGTGCCAGCAGCGAACCGTTACTAGCGGCAGAGACCCAGTACTTC	CASSEPLLAAETQYF
TRBD1	TRBV11-1	NA	TRBJ1-2	TGTGCCAGCAGCCAACCAGGGGGCCGGGGCTATGGCTACACCTTC	CASSQPGGRGYGYTF
NA	TRBV3-1/TRBV3-2	once	TRBJ1-1	TGTGCCAGCAGCCTTTGGGGAGGGGGGGAAAACACTGAAGCTTTCTTT	CASSLWGGGENTEAFF
NA	TRBV6-1	NA	TRBJ1-3	TGTGCCAGCAGTGAAAACGTTAGACACTCTGGAAACACCATATATTTT	CASSENVRHSGNTIYF
NA	TRBV6-5	NA	TRBJ2-1	TGTGCCAGCAGTTACCGGAGGGGGGGTGAGCAGTTCTTC	CASSYRRGGEQFF
TRBD1	TRBV19	NA	TRBJ2-1	TGTGCCAGTAGTAAGGACAGGGGCAATGAGCAGTTCTTC	CASSKDRGNEQFF
TRBD1	TRBV12-5	NA	TRBJ1-1	TGTGCTAGTGCCTTCGGACAGGGCCTCATGAACACTGAAGCTTTCTTT	CASAFGQGLMNTEAFF
NA	TRBV5-1	NA	TRBJ1-1	TGCGCCAGCAGCTTGGCCGAAGGGGCGCATACTGAAGCTTTCTTT	CASSLAEGAHTEAFF
TRBD1	TRBV18	NA	TRBJ2-2	TGTGCCAGCTCACCGTTACCGGGACAGGGGGCTTTGATAAGGAACACCGGGGAGCTGTTTTTT	CASSPLPGQGALIRNTGELFF
TRBD1	TRBV30	NA	TRBJ2-5	TGTGCCTGGAGTGCGGACAGGGGGTCGTTACAAGAGACCCAGTACTTC	CAWSADRGSLQETQYF
NA	TRBV5-1	few	TRBJ1-2	TGCGCCAGCAGCGGGGCATTTCGAGGCTACACCTTC	CASSGAFRGYTF
NA	TRBV9	NA	TRBJ2-5	TGTGCCAGCAGCGCCACCAGGGGTGGGGAGACCCAGTACTTC	CASSATRGGETQYF
NA	TRBV10-1	few	TRBJ2-2	TGCGCCAGCAGCAGTCAGGGGAACACCGGGGAGCTGTTTTTT	CASSSQGNTGELFF
NA	TRBV13	NA	TRBJ1-1	TGTGCCAGCAGGGGGGGGCGAAATCGCGCTGAAGCTTTCTTT	CASRGGRNRAEAFF
NA	TRBV6-5	NA	TRBJ1-6	TGTGCCAGCAGTCCTAAACAAGGCCTAGGTTCACCCCTCCACTTT	CASSPKQGLGSPLHF
TRBD2	TRBV6-5	NA	TRBJ2-1	TGTGCCAGCCTTCCGACGGGGGGGTCCTACAATGAGCAGTTCTTC	CASLPTGGSYNEQFF
TRBD1	TRBV19	NA	TRBJ1-1	TGTGCCAGTAGTATTAAGCGGACAGGGACTGAAGCTTTCTTT	CASSIKRTGTEAFF
TRBD1	TRBV3-1/TRBV3-2	few	TRBJ1-1	TGTGCCAGCAGCCCCGGACAGGGGAGGACTGAAGCTTTCTTT	CASSPGQGRTEAFF
TRBD1	TRBV7-2	NA	TRBJ1-2	TGTGCCAGCAGCTTCCGACAGGGGAGCAACTATGGCTACACCTTC	CASSFRQGSNYGYTF
NA	TRBV7-2	once	TRBJ2-2	TGTGCCAGCAGCCCGGCTGGCGGAACCGGGGAGCTGTTTTTT	CASSPAGGTGELFF
TRBD1	TRBV19	few	TRBJ1-5	TGTGCCAGTAGTATCCAACTTGGGACAGGTACTCAGCATTTT	CASSIQLGTGTQHF
TRBD2	TRBV5-1	NA	TRBJ2-5	TGCGCCAGCAGCTGGGGAGGGACTAGTTTTATAGAGACCCAGTACTTC	CASSWGGTSFIETQYF
TRBD1	TRBV5-4	NA	TRBJ2-7	TGTGCCAGCAGCCCAGGACAGGGTCGATACGAGCAGTACTTC	CASSPGQGRYEQYF
NA	TRBV6-6	NA	TRBJ2-5	TGTGCCAGCAGTTACTCTCCAGGGTCAGAGACCCAGTACTTC	CASSYSPGSETQYF
NA	TRBV30	NA	TRBJ1-5	TGTGCCTGGAGCCAGGGCGGGGGCGACCAGCCCCAGCATTTT	CAWSQGGGDQPQHF
TRBD1	TRBV13	few	TRBJ1-6	TGTGCCAGCAGCGCAGGGACAGAGTATAATTCACCCCTCCACTTT	CASSAGTEYNSPLHF
TRBD1	TRBV3-1/TRBV3-2	NA	TRBJ2-2	TGTGCCAGCAGCCAAGGGGGACAGGGGACCGGGGAGCTGTTTTTT	CASSQGGQGTGELFF
NA	TRBV30	NA	TRBJ1-1	TGTGCCACCACAATGAACACTGAAGCTTTCTTT	CATTMNTEAFF
NA	TRBV6-2/TRBV6-3	NA	TRBJ2-7	TGTGCCAGCAGTTCATTACTAGGCGAACGCGGCGAGCAGTACTTC	CASSSLLGERGEQYF
NA	TRBV7-2	NA	TRBJ2-2	TGTGCCAGCAGCTTCCGGGTGGGGGAGCTGTTTTTT	CASSFRVGELFF
NA	TRBV6-6	NA	TRBJ1-1	TGTGCCAGTAGAAATTTGAACACTGAAGCTTTCTTT	CASRNLNTEAFF
TRBD1	TRBV3-1/TRBV3-2	few	TRBJ1-2	TGTGCCAGCCAGGGGGGACAGGGGGCAGGAGGCTACACCTTC	CASQGGQGAGGYTF
NA	TRBV12-5	NA	TRBJ2-3	TGTGCTAGTGGCACGGGAGATACGCAGTATTTT	CASGTGDTQYF
TRBD1	TRBV2	NA	TRBJ1-4	TGTGCCAGCAGAGATCGGACAGGGCTCGAAAAACTGTTTTTT	CASRDRTGLEKLFF
NA	TRBV30	NA	TRBJ1-4	TGTGCCTGGCGCGGGAGGGCCCAAGAAAAACTGTTTTTT	CAWRGRAQEKLFF
TRBD2	TRBV5-1	NA	TRBJ2-3	TGCGCCAGCTTCCCCGGACTAGCGGGGGCTGATACGCAGTATTTT	CASFPGLAGADTQYF
TRBD2	TRBV4-1	NA	TRBJ2-2	TGCGCCAGCAGCCCCCGACTAGCGGGGAGTCCCGGGGAGCTGTTTTTT	CASSPRLAGSPGELFF
NA	TRBV5-1	NA	TRBJ2-3	TGCGCCAGCAGCCCACAGGGCGCCGTCGCAGATACGCAGTATTTT	CASSPQGAVADTQYF
TRBD2	TRBV19	NA	TRBJ2-5	TGTGCCAGTAGTTCTTCTAGCGGGGGGGAGGAGACCCAGTACTTC	CASSSSSGGEETQYF
NA	TRBV10-3	once	TRBJ1-5	TGTGCCATCAGTGAGAATGGGGCGGGCAATCAGCCCCAGCATTTT	CAISENGAGNQPQHF
NA	TRBV4-2	NA	TRBJ2-6	TGTGCCAGCAGCCAAGATCCGGCAGGTGGACTCTCTGGGGCCAACGTCCTGACTTTC	CASSQDPAGGLSGANVLTF
NA	TRBV7-2	NA	TRBJ1-2	TGTGCCAGCAGCTTAGTTCGGGGTAACTATGGCTACACCTTC	CASSLVRGNYGYTF
NA	TRBV10-2	NA	TRBJ1-5	TGCGCCAGCAGTCCGGGGAATCAGCCCCAGCATTTT	CASSPGNQPQHF
TRBD1	TRBV20-1	NA	TRBJ2-7	TGCAGTGCTGGTGGGACAGCGTCCTACGAGCAGTACTTC	CSAGGTASYEQYF
TRBD2	TRBV13	NA	TRBJ2-5	TGTGCCAGCAGCCTTCTAGCGGGGGGGGCCCAGTACTTC	CASSLLAGGAQYF
NA	TRBV20-1	NA	TRBJ1-3	TGCAGTGCTAGTGGAGACTCTGGAAACACCATATATTTT	CSASGDSGNTIYF
TRBD2	TRBV7-9	NA	TRBJ2-7	TGTGCCAGCAGAGCGGGGAGCTCCTACGAGCAGTACTTC	CASRAGSSYEQYF